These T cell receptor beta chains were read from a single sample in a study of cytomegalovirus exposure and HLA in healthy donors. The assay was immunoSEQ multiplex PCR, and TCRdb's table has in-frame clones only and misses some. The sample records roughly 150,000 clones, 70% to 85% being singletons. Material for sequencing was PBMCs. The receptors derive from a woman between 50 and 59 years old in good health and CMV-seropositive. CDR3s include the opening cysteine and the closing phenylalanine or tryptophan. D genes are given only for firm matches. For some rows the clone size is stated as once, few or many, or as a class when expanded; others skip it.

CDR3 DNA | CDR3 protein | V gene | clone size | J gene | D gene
TGTGCCAGCAGCTTAGGACTTTTCAACACTCGAAACACCATATATTTT | CASSLGLFNTRNTIYF | TRBV7-2 | few | TRBJ1-3 | NA
TGTGCCAGCAGTGAAGGAGGCAATTCACCCCTCCACTTT | CASSEGGNSPLHF | TRBV6-1 | NA | TRBJ1-6 | NA
TGTGCCAGCAGCCGAGGGGCGGGGAATTCACCCCTCCACTTT | CASSRGAGNSPLHF | TRBV5-4 | NA | TRBJ1-6 | NA
TGTGCCAGCAGCCCCGCCCCCCTACGGGAGCAGTACTTC | CASSPAPLREQYF | TRBV11-2 | NA | TRBJ2-7 | NA
TGTGCCAGACCGGAGGCGGAGAACACCGGGGAGCTGTTTTTT | CARPEAENTGELFF | TRBV2 | NA | TRBJ2-2 | NA
TGCGCCAGCAGAAACGACGGGGATCGCACAGATACGCAGTATTTT | CASRNDGDRTDTQYF | TRBV5-1 | NA | TRBJ2-3 | NA
TGTGCCAGCAGTGAAGCCAGCTCTGGAAACACCATATATTTT | CASSEASSGNTIYF | TRBV6-1 | NA | TRBJ1-3 | NA
TGCGCCAGCAGCCCCCCGGGAGTTACGCAGTATTTT | CASSPPGVTQYF | TRBV5-1 | few | TRBJ2-3 | NA
TGTGCCAGCAGCTTGTCGGGCGGGACGGTGAACACTGAAGCTTTCTTT | CASSLSGGTVNTEAFF | TRBV5-6 | NA | TRBJ1-1 | NA
TGTGCCAGCTCATTAGCGGGGGGGGACTCCTACGAGCAGTACTTC | CASSLAGGDSYEQYF | TRBV18 | NA | TRBJ2-7 | TRBD2
TGTGCCAGCAGCATCAGGGTCTCCTATAATTCACCCCTCCACTTT | CASSIRVSYNSPLHF | TRBV11-2 | NA | TRBJ1-6 | NA
TGCGCCAGCAGCTTCCGGGACAGGGGACCTTTAGACTCCTACGAGCAGTACTTC | CASSFRDRGPLDSYEQYF | TRBV5-1 | NA | TRBJ2-7 | TRBD1
TGTGCCAGCACCCGGGGGGGCAGCACTGAAGCTTTCTTT | CASTRGGSTEAFF | TRBV27 | NA | TRBJ1-1 | NA
TGTGCCAGCAGCTCCCGGACTGGGAACACTGAAGCTTTCTTT | CASSSRTGNTEAFF | TRBV7-2 | NA | TRBJ1-1 | NA
TGTGCTAGCAGCTTAGGTGGGGCTAGTGCGATCAATGAGCAGTTCTTC | CASSLGGASAINEQFF | TRBV7-7 | once | TRBJ2-1 | NA
TGCGCCAGCAGCTCCCGGTTACGACAGGGGCGTATAGACATTCAGTACTTC | CASSSRLRQGRIDIQYF | TRBV4-1 | NA | TRBJ2-4 | TRBD1
TGTGCCAGCTCACCACCGGGCAAGGCGAACTATGGCTACACCTTC | CASSPPGKANYGYTF | TRBV18 | NA | TRBJ1-2 | NA
TGTGCCAGCACTCCCTCCGCGATTAATTCACCCCTCCACTTT | CASTPSAINSPLHF | TRBV2 | once | TRBJ1-6 | NA
TGTGCCAGCAGCAGCAGGGGGCTTGGGAACACTGAAGCTTTCTTT | CASSSRGLGNTEAFF | TRBV6-1 | NA | TRBJ1-1 | TRBD1
TGTGCCAGCAGCTTGGATGTCGGTTATAGTCACGAGCAGTACTTC | CASSLDVGYSHEQYF | TRBV5-5 | NA | TRBJ2-7 | NA
TGCGCCAGCAGCTTTGGCAGGGGGCCTGGTTCTGGCTACACCTTC | CASSFGRGPGSGYTF | TRBV5-1 | NA | TRBJ1-2 | TRBD1
TGCGCCAGCAGCCCGGCCAGGGGGGCCAGAGATACGCAGTATTTT | CASSPARGARDTQYF | TRBV5-1 | NA | TRBJ2-3 | NA
TGTGCCAGTAGTATCAGTAGCAATCAGCCCCAGCATTTT | CASSISSNQPQHF | TRBV19 | NA | TRBJ1-5 | NA
TGTGCCAGCAGTGCAGGGGTTTTGGAAGAGACCCAGTACTTC | CASSAGVLEETQYF | TRBV6-1 | NA | TRBJ2-5 | NA
TGTGCCAGCAGTGAAATGGCAGGGTATTACACAGATACGCAGTATTTT | CASSEMAGYYTDTQYF | TRBV2 | NA | TRBJ2-3 | NA
TGTGCCAGCTCAACTAGACAGGTTAACTCCAATCAGCCCCAGCATTTT | CASSTRQVNSNQPQHF | TRBV18 | NA | TRBJ1-5 | NA
TGTGCCAGCAGCCCCCCACTCAACGCCGGGGAGCTGTTTTTT | CASSPPLNAGELFF | TRBV7-9 | NA | TRBJ2-2 | NA
TGTGCCAGCAGCTACCTAGCGGGGACCTACGAGCAGTACTTC | CASSYLAGTYEQYF | TRBV7-2 | NA | TRBJ2-7 | TRBD2
TGCGCCAGCAGCTTGCGGGGGGACACTGAAGCTTTCTTT | CASSLRGDTEAFF | TRBV5-1 | few | TRBJ1-1 | NA
TGTGCCAGCAGTTTATCTGTCACCGGCACTGAAGCTTTCTTT | CASSLSVTGTEAFF | TRBV27 | few | TRBJ1-1 | NA
TGTGCCAGCAGCACAATGGCAACCGGGACAGGGCTCTACAATGAGCAGTTCTTC | CASSTMATGTGLYNEQFF | TRBV7-9 | NA | TRBJ2-1 | TRBD1
TGTGCCAGCAGCTCGGCAGGGGGATGGGCTGAAGCTTTCTTT | CASSSAGGWAEAFF | TRBV11-2 | NA | TRBJ1-1 | TRBD1
TGTGCCAGCAGCTTCGACCCAGGGGGCGATGAGCAGTTCTTC | CASSFDPGGDEQFF | TRBV7-8 | few | TRBJ2-1 | TRBD1
TGTGCCAGCTCGTCGGGACAGCAGGTCCACTACGAGCAGTACTTC | CASSSGQQVHYEQYF | TRBV18 | NA | TRBJ2-7 | TRBD1
TGTGCCTGGAGTGTCGAGCGGGGCAGGGGAAGACTGTTTTTT | CAWSVERGRGRLFF | TRBV30 | few | TRBJ1-4 | NA
TGTGCCTGGAGTGTCCGGAGCAACGAGCAGTACTTC | CAWSVRSNEQYF | TRBV30 | NA | TRBJ2-7 | NA
TGCAGCGTGTCCCGGGACAGGGGAATCAATGAGCAGTTCTTC | CSVSRDRGINEQFF | TRBV29-1 | NA | TRBJ2-1 | TRBD1
TGTGCCACCTCCGGAGACAGGGGATATGAAAAACTGTTTTTT | CATSGDRGYEKLFF | TRBV15 | NA | TRBJ1-4 | TRBD1
TGTGCCATCAGTGCGATAGCGGGGGGGCAAGATACGCAGTATTTT | CAISAIAGGQDTQYF | TRBV10-3 | NA | TRBJ2-3 | TRBD2
TGTGCCAGCAGTTACGGGTCTGGAAACACCATATATTTT | CASSYGSGNTIYF | TRBV5-5 | NA | TRBJ1-3 | NA
TGTGCCAGCAGCGTAGGAGACAGTCACGAGCAGTACTTC | CASSVGDSHEQYF | TRBV9 | NA | TRBJ2-7 | NA
TGTGCCAGCAGCTCGTCGACTAGTATGAGCACAGATACGCAGTATTTT | CASSSSTSMSTDTQYF | TRBV7-6 | NA | TRBJ2-3 | NA
TGTGCCACCGGACTAGCGGGGGTTAATGAGCAGTTCTTC | CATGLAGVNEQFF | TRBV15 | NA | TRBJ2-1 | TRBD2
TGTGCCAGCACCCCAGCGGGGCAAGGAGAAGCTTTCTTT | CASTPAGQGEAFF | TRBV14 | NA | TRBJ1-1 | NA
TGTGCCACCAGCAAGGGACAGACTAACTATGGCTACACCTTC | CATSKGQTNYGYTF | TRBV15 | NA | TRBJ1-2 | TRBD1
TGTGCCAGCAGTATCCGGGACAGGGGTATCACAGATACGCAGTATTTT | CASSIRDRGITDTQYF | TRBV5-8 | NA | TRBJ2-3 | TRBD1
TGCGCCAGCAGCCAAGATCTATCCCGGGGTGGTTATGGGAATGAGCAGTTCTTC | CASSQDLSRGGYGNEQFF | TRBV4-1 | NA | TRBJ2-1 | NA
TGCGCCAGCAGCCCCGGGACTAGCGGGTGGGATACGCAGTATTTT | CASSPGTSGWDTQYF | TRBV5-1 | NA | TRBJ2-3 | TRBD2
TGTGCCAGCAGCTCCACAGGGGGCAGCTACGAGCAGTACTTC | CASSSTGGSYEQYF | TRBV5-6 | NA | TRBJ2-7 | TRBD1
TGTGCCAGCAGACCCCAGGGGGCCTGGGAAAAACTGTTTTTT | CASRPQGAWEKLFF | TRBV4-2 | few | TRBJ1-4 | TRBD1
TGTGCCAGTAGTATTCAGAAGGGGGCGGCCTACGAGCAGTACTTC | CASSIQKGAAYEQYF | TRBV19 | once | TRBJ2-7 | TRBD1
TGTGCCAGCAGCTTACGGGGGGGAGCCGGGGAGCTGTTTTTT | CASSLRGGAGELFF | TRBV7-8 | NA | TRBJ2-2 | TRBD2
TGTGCCAGCAGCGTAGGTCTAGCGGGGGGAACCGGGGAGCTGTTTTTT | CASSVGLAGGTGELFF | TRBV9 | few | TRBJ2-2 | TRBD2